This T cell receptor beta chain originates from a study of T cells in Graves' hyperthyroidism and ophthalmopathy. Study-wide background: Upon initial diagnosis and before any treatment, peripheral blood was collected. Study-wide results and caveats: In the analysis, a 13 V-J model separated ophthalmopathy from stable hyperthyroidism. Most thyroid clonotypes expanded above 0.001 appeared in blood too.

TCR beta CDR3 regions were amplified from RNA. The HTBI primer set drove a first-round RT-PCR of the TCR CDR3. TCRdb re-called the multiplex PCR reads through MiXCR, storing one row per CDR3 protein. In the table there are a few hundred thousand distinct CDR3 sequences, more than 15% of which are singletons. V shed 0 bases and J shed 3 bases, with 9 bases lying between them. Germline values: CDR1 SQVTM, CDR2 ANQGSEA. The CDR3 is made up of 14 amino acids. Uncontrolled infection, other autoimmune disease, pregnancy or lactation excluded patients. This clonotype has just a few counts. The antigen remains unidentified.

The rearrangement joins TRBV29-1 to TRBJ2-1; D is unresolved. The receptor comes from a woman aged 35 to 49 with Graves' ophthalmopathy. Sample: blood. CDR3 sequence: CSVEDSSDYNEQFF. CDR3 coding DNA: TGCAGCGTTGAAGACTCCTCAGACTACAATGAGCAGTTCTTC.